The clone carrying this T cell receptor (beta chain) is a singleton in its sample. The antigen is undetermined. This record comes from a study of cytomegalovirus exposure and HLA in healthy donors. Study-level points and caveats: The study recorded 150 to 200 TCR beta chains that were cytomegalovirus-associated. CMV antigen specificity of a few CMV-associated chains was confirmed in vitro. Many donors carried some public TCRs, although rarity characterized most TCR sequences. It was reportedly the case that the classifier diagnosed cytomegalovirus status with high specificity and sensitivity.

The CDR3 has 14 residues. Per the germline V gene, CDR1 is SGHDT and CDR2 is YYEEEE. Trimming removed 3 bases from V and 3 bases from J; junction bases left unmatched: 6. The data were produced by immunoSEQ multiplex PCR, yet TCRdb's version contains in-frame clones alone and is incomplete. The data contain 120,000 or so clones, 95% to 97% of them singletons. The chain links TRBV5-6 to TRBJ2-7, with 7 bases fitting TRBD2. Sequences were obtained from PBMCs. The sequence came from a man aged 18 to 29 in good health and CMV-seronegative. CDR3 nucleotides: TGTGCCAGCAGCTCGGGACTACCCAACTACGAGCAGTACTTC. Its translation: CASSSGLPNYEQYF.